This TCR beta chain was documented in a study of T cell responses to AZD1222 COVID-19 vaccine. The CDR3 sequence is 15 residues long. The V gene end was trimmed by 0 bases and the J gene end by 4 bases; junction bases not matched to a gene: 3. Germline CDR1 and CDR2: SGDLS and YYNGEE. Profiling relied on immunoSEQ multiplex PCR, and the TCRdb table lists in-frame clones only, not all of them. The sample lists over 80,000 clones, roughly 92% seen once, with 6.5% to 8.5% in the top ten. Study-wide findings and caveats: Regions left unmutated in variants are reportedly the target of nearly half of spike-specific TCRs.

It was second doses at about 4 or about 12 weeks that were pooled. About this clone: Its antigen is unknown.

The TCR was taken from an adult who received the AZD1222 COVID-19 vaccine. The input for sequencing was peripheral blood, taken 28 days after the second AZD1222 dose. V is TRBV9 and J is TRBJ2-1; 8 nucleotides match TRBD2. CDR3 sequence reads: CASSVDTSGYNEQFF. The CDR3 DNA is TGTGCCAGCAGCGTAGATACTAGCGGATACAATGAGCAGTTCTTC.